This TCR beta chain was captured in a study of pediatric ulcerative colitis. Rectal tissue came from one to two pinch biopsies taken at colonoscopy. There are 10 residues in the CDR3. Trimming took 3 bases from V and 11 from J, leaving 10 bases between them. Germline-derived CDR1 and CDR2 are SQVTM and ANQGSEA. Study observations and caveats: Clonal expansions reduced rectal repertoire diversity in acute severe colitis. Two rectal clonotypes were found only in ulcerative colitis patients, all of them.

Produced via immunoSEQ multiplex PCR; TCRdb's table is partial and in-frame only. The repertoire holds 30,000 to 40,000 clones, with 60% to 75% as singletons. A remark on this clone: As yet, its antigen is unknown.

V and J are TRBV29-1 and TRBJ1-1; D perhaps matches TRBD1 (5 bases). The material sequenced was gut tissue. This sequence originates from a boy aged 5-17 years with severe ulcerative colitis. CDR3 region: CSVEGGAAFF. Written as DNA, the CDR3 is TGCAGCGTTGAGGGAGGGGCCGCTTTCTTT.